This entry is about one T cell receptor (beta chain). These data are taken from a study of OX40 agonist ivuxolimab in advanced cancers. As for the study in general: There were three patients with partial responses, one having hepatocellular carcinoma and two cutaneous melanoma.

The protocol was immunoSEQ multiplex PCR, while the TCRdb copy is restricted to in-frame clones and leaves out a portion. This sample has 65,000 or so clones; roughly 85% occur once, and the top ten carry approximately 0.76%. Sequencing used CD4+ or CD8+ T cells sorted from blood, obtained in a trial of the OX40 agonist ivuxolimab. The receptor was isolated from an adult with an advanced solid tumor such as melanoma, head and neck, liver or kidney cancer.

The CDR3 loop reads CASSFGQGNYEQYF. For the CDR3, the DNA is TGTGCCAGCAGTTTCGGACAGGGTAACTACGAGCAGTACTTC. The chain recombines TRBV6-9 with TRBJ2-7; 8 bases line up with TRBD1. The CDR3 has 14 amino acids. V lost 4 bases and J lost 3; bases outside the gene matches: 5. CDR1 and CDR2 from the germline V gene are MNHGY and SVAAGI.